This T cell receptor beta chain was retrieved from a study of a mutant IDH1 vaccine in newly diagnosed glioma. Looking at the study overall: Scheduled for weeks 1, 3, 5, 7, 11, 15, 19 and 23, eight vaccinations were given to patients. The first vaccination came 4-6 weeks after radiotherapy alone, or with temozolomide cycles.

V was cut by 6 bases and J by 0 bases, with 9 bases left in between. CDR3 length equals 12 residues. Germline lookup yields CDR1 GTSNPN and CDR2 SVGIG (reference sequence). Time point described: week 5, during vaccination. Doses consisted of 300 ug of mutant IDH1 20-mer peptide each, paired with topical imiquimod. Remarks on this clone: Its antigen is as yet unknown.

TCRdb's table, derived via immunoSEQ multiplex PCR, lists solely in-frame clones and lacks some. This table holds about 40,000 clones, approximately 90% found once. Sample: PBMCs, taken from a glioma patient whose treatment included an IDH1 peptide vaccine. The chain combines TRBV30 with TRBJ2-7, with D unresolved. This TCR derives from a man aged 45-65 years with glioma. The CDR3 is CACRWSSYEQYF. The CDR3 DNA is TGTGCCTGCCGCTGGAGCTCCTACGAGCAGTACTTC.